A selection of T cell receptor beta chains follows, all from one sample in a study of shared clonotypes between healthy human individuals. Repertoires were generated with immunoSEQ multiplex PCR, while TCRdb's copy carries only in-frame clones and drops some. This sample has a few million clones, with more than 80% found just once. The material sequenced was naive CD4+ T cells sorted from blood. The receptors originated from a man in his late teens or twenties in good health. Each CDR3 is given with its conserved first and last residue. A D gene is named only where the DNA matches it firmly. Only part of the rows carry a size: once, few, many, or a class if the clone is expanded.

j_call d_call clone_size v_call cdr3_nt cdr3_aa
TRBJ2-7 NA NA TRBV25-1 TGTGCCAGCAGTGACCCCGTGGGGGGTTCCTACGAGCAGTACTTC CASSDPVGGSYEQYF
TRBJ1-3 NA NA TRBV28 TGTGCCAGCAGTTTCATGGTTCAGCAGGCGAACACCATATATTTT CASSFMVQQANTIYF
TRBJ2-2 NA NA TRBV2 TGTGCCAGCAGTGACAGGGGGGCCGGGGAGCTGTTTTTT CASSDRGAGELFF
TRBJ1-3 NA NA TRBV19 TGTGCCAGTAGTATTCGCTTCTCTGGAAACACCATATATTTT CASSIRFSGNTIYF
TRBJ2-7 NA NA TRBV15 TGTGCCACCAGCAACCTCCGGGAGCAGTACTTC CATSNLREQYF
TRBJ2-5 TRBD2 once TRBV11-2 TGTGCCAGCAGCTTAGGGACTAGCGGGGACCGGGAGACCCAGTACTTC CASSLGTSGDRETQYF
TRBJ2-3 NA NA TRBV10-3 TGTGCCATCTCTGACGGGGCGGCAGATACGCAGTATTTT CAISDGAADTQYF
TRBJ1-2 TRBD1 once TRBV29-1 TGCAGCGGGGATATGACAGGGACCAACGGCTACACCTTC CSGDMTGTNGYTF
TRBJ1-2 NA NA TRBV5-1 TGCGCCAGCAGTGAGGCGGGACAACAATATGGCTACACCTTC CASSEAGQQYGYTF
TRBJ1-5 TRBD1 NA TRBV2 TGTGCCAGCAGTCCCGACAGGGACGATCAGCCCCAGCATTTT CASSPDRDDQPQHF